This is a list of T cell receptor beta chains from one sample in a study of blood T cell repertoires in COVID-19. Clones were sequenced by immunoSEQ multiplex PCR, and TCRdb holds only the in-frame ones, with some missing. The repertoire holds a few hundred thousand clones, with approximately 88% as singletons. Material for sequencing was peripheral blood. The source is a woman in her thirties who had recovered from COVID-19. Each CDR3 is given with its conserved first and last residue. D genes are given only for firm matches.

J gene,D gene,V gene,CDR3 DNA,CDR3 protein
TRBJ2-1,TRBD1,TRBV5-1,TGCGCCAGCAGCCCTGGACAGGGGGAAGATGAGCAGTTCTTC,CASSPGQGEDEQFF
TRBJ1-2,TRBD1,TRBV25-1,TGTGCCAGCAGTGTCACAGGGGGCAGTGGCTACACCTTC,CASSVTGGSGYTF
TRBJ2-7,TRBD2,TRBV19,TGTGCCAGTAGTCGTACGAGCGGGGGTGGCTACGAGCAGTACTTC,CASSRTSGGGYEQYF
TRBJ2-6,NA,TRBV6-5,TGTGCCAGCAGTTACCACAGGGTAGCTGGGGCCAACGTCCTGACTTTC,CASSYHRVAGANVLTF
TRBJ1-2,NA,TRBV7-2,TGTGCCAGCAGCAGAGAGGGCAGAAATAACTATGGCTACACCTTC,CASSREGRNNYGYTF
TRBJ2-4,NA,TRBV5-1,TGCGCCAGCAGCTTGGCCGGACAGAGAGCCAAAAACATTCAGTACTTC,CASSLAGQRAKNIQYF
TRBJ1-1,NA,TRBV3-1/TRBV3-2,TGTGCCAGCACCCGATCCGCGGGCACTGAAGCTTTCTTT,CASTRSAGTEAFF
TRBJ2-1,NA,TRBV7-8,TGTGCCAGCAGCTTCCCCTCGGGACAACACTACAATGAGCAGTTCTTC,CASSFPSGQHYNEQFF
TRBJ1-1,NA,TRBV5-1,TGCGCCAGCAGCTTGGGCAGAAACATGAACACTGAAGCTTTCTTT,CASSLGRNMNTEAFF
TRBJ2-3,NA,TRBV5-1,TGCGCCAGCAGCTTGGCACAGCTCACAGATACGCAGTATTTT,CASSLAQLTDTQYF